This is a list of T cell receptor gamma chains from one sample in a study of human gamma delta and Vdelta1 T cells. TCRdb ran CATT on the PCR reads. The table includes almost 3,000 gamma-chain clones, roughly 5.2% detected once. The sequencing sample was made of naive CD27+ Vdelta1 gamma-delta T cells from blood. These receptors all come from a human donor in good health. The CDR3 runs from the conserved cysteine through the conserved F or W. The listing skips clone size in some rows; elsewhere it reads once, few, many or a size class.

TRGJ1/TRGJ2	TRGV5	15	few	TGTGCCACCTGGGGTATCAGACCAAATTATTATAAGAAACTCTTT	CATWGIRPNYYKKLF
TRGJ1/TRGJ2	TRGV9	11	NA	TGTGCCTGGGGACAGGACTATCAGAAACTCTTT	CAWGQDYQKLF
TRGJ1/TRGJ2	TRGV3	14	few	TGTGCCACCTGGACCTACTCGAATTATTATAAGAAACTCTTT	CATWTYSNYYKKLF
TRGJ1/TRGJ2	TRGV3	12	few	TGTGCCACCTGGGACCGGGCTTATAAGAAACTCTTT	CATWDRAYKKLF
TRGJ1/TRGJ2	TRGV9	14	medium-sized	TGTGCCTTGTGGGAGCCCGCTGTTTGGTATAAGAAACTCTTT	CALWEPAVWYKKLF
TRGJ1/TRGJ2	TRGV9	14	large	TGTGCCTTGTGGGAGACAACGGGTTATTATAAGAAACTCTTT	CALWETTGYYKKLF
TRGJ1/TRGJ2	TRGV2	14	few	TGTGCCACATGGGAACGAGGAGGTTATTATAAGAAACTCTTT	CATWERGGYYKKLF
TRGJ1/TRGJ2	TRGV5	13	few	TGTGCCACCTGGGACGGTGGTTATTATAAGAAACTCTTT	CATWDGGYYKKLF
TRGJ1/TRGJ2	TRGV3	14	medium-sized	TGTGCCACCTGGGACAGGCCGTCGTATTATAAGAAACTCTTT	CATWDRPSYYKKLF
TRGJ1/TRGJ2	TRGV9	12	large	TGTGCCTTGTGGGAGGTGCAGGAGGAGAAACTCTTT	CALWEVQEEKLF
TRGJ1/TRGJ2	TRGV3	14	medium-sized	TGTGCCACCTGGGACAGGCGTTGGTATTATAAGAAACTCTTT	CATWDRRWYYKKLF
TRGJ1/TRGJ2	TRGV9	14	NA	TGTGCCTTGTGGGAGCGGCGGCGAGGATATAAGAAACTCTTT	CALWERRRGYKKLF
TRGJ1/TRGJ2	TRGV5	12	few	TGTGCCACCTTGGAGGCGGATTATAAGAAACTCTTT	CATLEADYKKLF
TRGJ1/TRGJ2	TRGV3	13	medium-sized	TGTGCCACCTGGGACAGGCAAAGATATAAGAAACTCTTT	CATWDRQRYKKLF
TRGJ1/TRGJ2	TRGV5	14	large	TGTGCCACCTGGGACCGCGGTGGGAGGTATAAGAAACTCTTT	CATWDRGGRYKKLF
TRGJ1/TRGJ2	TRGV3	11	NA	TGTGCCATCTGTGAATTCCCTAAGAAACTCTTT	CAICEFPKKLF
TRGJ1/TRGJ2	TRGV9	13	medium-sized	TGTGCCTTGTGGGAGGTGCGTTATTATAAGAAACTCTTT	CALWEVRYYKKLF
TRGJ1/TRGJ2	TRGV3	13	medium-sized	TGTGCCACCTGGGACAGGCGGAATGGTAAGAAACTCTTT	CATWDRRNGKKLF
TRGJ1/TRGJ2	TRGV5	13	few	TGTGCCACCTGGGACTGGGCAATTTACCGAAAACTCTTT	CATWDWAIYRKLF
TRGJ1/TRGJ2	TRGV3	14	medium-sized	TGTGCCACCTGGGACAGTCGGGTCGATTATAAGAAACTCTTT	CATWDSRVDYKKLF
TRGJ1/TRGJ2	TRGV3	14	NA	TGTGCCACCTGGGACGGGGGGAGTTATTATAAGAAACTCTTT	CATWDGGSYYKKLF
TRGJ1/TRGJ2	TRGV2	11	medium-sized	TGTGCCACCTGGGCGCGGTATAAGAAACTCTTT	CATWARYKKLF
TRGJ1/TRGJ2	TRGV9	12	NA	TGTGCCTTGGGGGAGGTGCAAGAGAAGAAACTCTTT	CALGEVQEKKLF
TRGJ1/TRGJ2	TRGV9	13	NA	TGTGCCTTGTGGTTGGGCGAGAATTATAGGAAACTCTTT	CALWLGENYRKLF
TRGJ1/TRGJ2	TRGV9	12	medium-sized	TGTGCCTTGTGGGAGAGCTATTATAAGAAACTCTTT	CALWESYYKKLF
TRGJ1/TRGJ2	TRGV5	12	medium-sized	TGTGCCACCTGGACTAATTATTATAAGAAACTCTTT	CATWTNYYKKLF
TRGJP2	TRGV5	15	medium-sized	TGTGCCACCTGGGACAGGGATAGTAGTGATTGGATCAAGACGTTT	CATWDRDSSDWIKTF
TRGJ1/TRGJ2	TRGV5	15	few	TGTGCCACCTGGGACAGGCCTGGGATTTATTATAAGAAACTCTTT	CATWDRPGIYYKKLF